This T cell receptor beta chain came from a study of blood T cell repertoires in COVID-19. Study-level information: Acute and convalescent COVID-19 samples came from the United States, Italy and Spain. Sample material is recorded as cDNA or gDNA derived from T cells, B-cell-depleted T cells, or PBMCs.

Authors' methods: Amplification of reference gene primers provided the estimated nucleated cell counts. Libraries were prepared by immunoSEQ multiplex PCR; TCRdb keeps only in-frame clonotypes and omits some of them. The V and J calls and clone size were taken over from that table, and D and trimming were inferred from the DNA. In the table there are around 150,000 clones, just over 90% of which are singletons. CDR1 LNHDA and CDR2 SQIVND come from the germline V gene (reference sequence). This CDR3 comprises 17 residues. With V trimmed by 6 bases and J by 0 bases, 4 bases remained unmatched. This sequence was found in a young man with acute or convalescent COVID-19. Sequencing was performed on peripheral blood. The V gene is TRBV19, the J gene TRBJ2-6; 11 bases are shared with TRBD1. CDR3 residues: CASRAGTGGSGANVLTF. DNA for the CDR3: TGTGCCAGTAGGGCCGGGACAGGGGGCTCTGGGGCCAACGTCCTGACTTTC.